The following is a TCR beta chain sequence with its context. This entry comes from a study of blood T cell repertoires in COVID-19. Turning to the study itself: Sources were T cells, B-cell-depleted T cells, or PBMCs; the material itself was cDNA or gDNA.

The CDR3 loop spans 13 amino acids. The V gene lost 3 bases and the J gene lost 5 bases, with 11 bases spanning the gap. Germline lookup yields CDR1 SGHRS and CDR2 YFSETQ. Profiled with immunoSEQ multiplex PCR; TCRdb holds only in-frame clones, not every one. The sample records about 150,000 clones, about 85% being singletons. The chain links TRBV5-1 to TRBJ2-5, with D hard to call. The TCR comes from a man in his sixties with COVID-19, enrolled during active disease. The sequenced sample consisted of peripheral blood. CDR3: CASSSRHLETQYF. CDR3 sequence (DNA): TGCGCCAGCAGCTCCCGACATTTGGAGACCCAGTACTTC.